These T cell receptor beta chains were read from a single sample in a study of blood T cells in healthy people across ages. TCRdb re-called the 5' RACE reads with MiXCR, one entry per CDR3 protein. The table lists roughly 1.5 million distinct CDR3 sequences, roughly two fifths of them singletons. The sequenced sample was blood. These receptors were taken from a woman aged 18 to 35 in good health. The CDR3 runs from the conserved cysteine through the conserved F or W. The D gene is left open where the match is weak. Size is omitted from some rows. Given values are once, few, many or a class for expanded clones.

D gene: -
J gene: TRBJ1-5
clone size: -
V gene: TRBV29-1
CDR3 DNA: TGCAGCGTTGGGGTGCGGGGGGCACAGCCCCAGCATTTT
CDR3 protein: CSVGVRGAQPQHF

D gene: TRBD1
J gene: TRBJ2-5
clone size: few
V gene: TRBV29-1
CDR3 DNA: TGCAGCGTTGACCCGACAGGGGCTTCAGAGACCCAGTACTTC
CDR3 protein: CSVDPTGASETQYF

D gene: TRBD1
J gene: TRBJ1-2
clone size: few
V gene: TRBV6-2/TRBV6-3
CDR3 DNA: TGTGCCAGCAGTGGCTGGGGGACAGGGAACTATGGCTACACCTTC
CDR3 protein: CASSGWGTGNYGYTF

D gene: -
J gene: TRBJ2-1
clone size: few
V gene: TRBV14
CDR3 DNA: TGTGCCAGCAGCCAAGTTGGGCTAAAGTCCTACAATGAGCAGTTCTTC
CDR3 protein: CASSQVGLKSYNEQFF

D gene: -
J gene: TRBJ2-7
clone size: -
V gene: TRBV19
CDR3 DNA: TGTGCCAAAAACGAGGGGTCGAGTTACGAGCAGTACTTC
CDR3 protein: CAKNEGSSYEQYF

D gene: -
J gene: TRBJ1-2
clone size: -
V gene: TRBV28
CDR3 DNA: TGTGCCAGCAGTTTTTCCCCCACTGGGAACTATGGCTACACCTTC
CDR3 protein: CASSFSPTGNYGYTF

D gene: TRBD1
J gene: TRBJ2-3
clone size: few
V gene: TRBV5-1
CDR3 DNA: TGCGCCAGCAGCACTGGACAGGGGGCAAAAACAGATACGCAGTATTTT
CDR3 protein: CASSTGQGAKTDTQYF

D gene: TRBD2
J gene: TRBJ2-1
clone size: many
V gene: TRBV5-1
CDR3 DNA: TGCGCCAGCAGCTTGTCCGGGACTAGCGGGAGAGTTGAGCAGTTCTTC
CDR3 protein: CASSLSGTSGRVEQFF

D gene: TRBD1
J gene: TRBJ2-7
clone size: -
V gene: TRBV6-5
CDR3 DNA: TGTGCCAGCATATGGGACAGAGTATGCGAGCAGTACTTC
CDR3 protein: CASIWDRVCEQYF

D gene: TRBD2
J gene: TRBJ2-7
clone size: -
V gene: TRBV29-1
CDR3 DNA: TGCAGCGTTGGGGGGGGTCTCGAGCAGTACTTC
CDR3 protein: CSVGGGLEQYF

D gene: TRBD1
J gene: TRBJ1-5
clone size: -
V gene: TRBV20-1
CDR3 DNA: TGCAGTGCTAGAGCGGACAGGGGTAGAAATCAGCCCCAGCATTTT
CDR3 protein: CSARADRGRNQPQHF

D gene: TRBD2
J gene: TRBJ2-7
clone size: -
V gene: TRBV28
CDR3 DNA: TGTGCCAGCAGTACTGGACTAGCGGGTTTTTCTCCGGGTGAGCAGTACTTC
CDR3 protein: CASSTGLAGFSPGEQYF

D gene: TRBD1
J gene: TRBJ1-1
clone size: -
V gene: TRBV29-1
CDR3 DNA: TGCAGCGCACACAGGGGGGACACTGAAGCTTTCTTT
CDR3 protein: CSAHRGDTEAFF

D gene: TRBD1
J gene: TRBJ2-7
clone size: once
V gene: TRBV9
CDR3 DNA: TGTGCCAGCGGCGCAACAGGGGCGTCCTACGAGCAGTACTTC
CDR3 protein: CASGATGASYEQYF

D gene: TRBD1
J gene: TRBJ1-4
clone size: -
V gene: TRBV9
CDR3 DNA: TGTGCCAGCAGCTTAACCTCGACAGGGGTGGGAGAAGAACTGTTTTTT
CDR3 protein: CASSLTSTGVGEELFF

D gene: TRBD1
J gene: TRBJ1-2
clone size: once
V gene: TRBV29-1
CDR3 DNA: TGCAGCGTTGAACCCAGGGGGGCTACGTCCAGTCGTGGCTACACCTTC
CDR3 protein: CSVEPRGATSSRGYTF

D gene: TRBD1
J gene: TRBJ1-4
clone size: -
V gene: TRBV4-3
CDR3 DNA: TGCGCCAGCAGCCAAGTTTTCCGGGACAGAACCACTTGGAATGAAAGACTGTTTTTT
CDR3 protein: CASSQVFRDRTTWNERLFF

D gene: TRBD1
J gene: TRBJ2-7
clone size: -
V gene: TRBV20-1
CDR3 DNA: TGCAGTGCTAAGCCCCTGGGACAGGGGAGCTCCTACGAGCAGTACTTC
CDR3 protein: CSAKPLGQGSSYEQYF

D gene: -
J gene: TRBJ2-5
clone size: -
V gene: TRBV20-1
CDR3 DNA: TGCAGTGCTAGAGGCCGGGCTTCAGAGACCCAGTACTTC
CDR3 protein: CSARGRASETQYF

D gene: -
J gene: TRBJ2-5
clone size: -
V gene: TRBV27
CDR3 DNA: TGTGCCAGCAGTACCATACAGGGGAGGAAGCAGTACTTC
CDR3 protein: CASSTIQGRKQYF

D gene: -
J gene: TRBJ2-4
clone size: -
V gene: TRBV7-2
CDR3 DNA: TGTGCCAGCAGCTTAGTGACAGGAAACATTCAGTACTTC
CDR3 protein: CASSLVTGNIQYF

D gene: TRBD2
J gene: TRBJ2-1
clone size: few
V gene: TRBV7-7
CDR3 DNA: TGTGCTAGCAGCTCGGGAGCGGGGAATGGTGAGCAGTTCTTC
CDR3 protein: CASSSGAGNGEQFF

D gene: -
J gene: TRBJ2-3
clone size: few
V gene: TRBV27
CDR3 DNA: TGTGCCAGCAGTTTATTTGCGGGGGCCTCCACAGATACGCAGTATTTT
CDR3 protein: CASSLFAGASTDTQYF

D gene: -
J gene: TRBJ2-3
clone size: -
V gene: TRBV4-3
CDR3 DNA: TGCGCCAGCAGCCAAGATCTAGGGCAAACAGATACGCAGTATTTT
CDR3 protein: CASSQDLGQTDTQYF

D gene: -
J gene: TRBJ2-7
clone size: -
V gene: TRBV5-5
CDR3 DNA: TGTGCCAGCAGCCGCACCGGGCCAACCTACGAGCAGTACTTC
CDR3 protein: CASSRTGPTYEQYF

D gene: TRBD1
J gene: TRBJ2-7
clone size: -
V gene: TRBV6-2/TRBV6-3
CDR3 DNA: TGTGCCAGCAGTCCTATCACCGGGACAGGGCGCTACGAGCAGTACTTC
CDR3 protein: CASSPITGTGRYEQYF

D gene: -
J gene: TRBJ2-3
clone size: few
V gene: TRBV29-1
CDR3 DNA: TGCAGCGCGCCCAGGGCCGCCACAGATACGCAGTATTTT
CDR3 protein: CSAPRAATDTQYF

D gene: -
J gene: TRBJ2-7
clone size: -
V gene: TRBV20-1
CDR3 DNA: TGCAGTGCTCCGCTGGCGGGCCGCTCCTACAATGAGCAGTACTTC
CDR3 protein: CSAPLAGRSYNEQYF

D gene: -
J gene: TRBJ1-1
clone size: -
V gene: TRBV20-1
CDR3 DNA: TGCAGTGCTAGAAAGGGGGGGAGGGTTGAAGCTTTCTTT
CDR3 protein: CSARKGGRVEAFF

D gene: -
J gene: TRBJ1-2
clone size: few
V gene: TRBV6-5
CDR3 DNA: TGTGCCAGCAGCTTATACGAGGGTCAAGGCTATGGCTACACCTTC
CDR3 protein: CASSLYEGQGYGYTF

D gene: -
J gene: TRBJ2-7
clone size: -
V gene: TRBV6-6
CDR3 DNA: TGTGCCAGCAGTTACACGATTCAAGCCTACGAGCAGTACTTC
CDR3 protein: CASSYTIQAYEQYF

D gene: -
J gene: TRBJ1-1
clone size: -
V gene: TRBV7-2
CDR3 DNA: TGTGCCAGCAGCACAGCTGGGCTGTCGGCTTTCTTT
CDR3 protein: CASSTAGLSAFF

D gene: -
J gene: TRBJ2-3
clone size: few
V gene: TRBV4-3
CDR3 DNA: TGCGCCAGCAGCCAAGATTTTGCAGGGTACAGCACAGATACGCAGTATTTT
CDR3 protein: CASSQDFAGYSTDTQYF

D gene: -
J gene: TRBJ2-2
clone size: -
V gene: TRBV15
CDR3 DNA: TGTGCCACCAGATCAGGACACGACACCGGGGAGCTGTTTTTT
CDR3 protein: CATRSGHDTGELFF

D gene: TRBD2
J gene: TRBJ2-7
clone size: -
V gene: TRBV10-3
CDR3 DNA: TGTGCCATCAGTGAGTCGATGCTAGCGGGAATATACGAGCAGTACTTC
CDR3 protein: CAISESMLAGIYEQYF

D gene: -
J gene: TRBJ2-3
clone size: -
V gene: TRBV5-1
CDR3 DNA: TGCGCCAGCAGCTTACCAGCGGTACCTTACACAGATACGCAGTATTTT
CDR3 protein: CASSLPAVPYTDTQYF

D gene: -
J gene: TRBJ2-3
clone size: few
V gene: TRBV5-6
CDR3 DNA: TGTGCCAGCAGCCCCCGAGCTGAGGATACGCAGTATTTT
CDR3 protein: CASSPRAEDTQYF

D gene: -
J gene: TRBJ1-1
clone size: few
V gene: TRBV30
CDR3 DNA: TGTGCCTGGAGTGTAGGGCAGGGGAACACTGAAGCTTTCTTT
CDR3 protein: CAWSVGQGNTEAFF

D gene: -
J gene: TRBJ2-1
clone size: many
V gene: TRBV18
CDR3 DNA: TGTGCCAGCTCACCAGCGGGATACAATGAGCAGTTCTTC
CDR3 protein: CASSPAGYNEQFF

D gene: TRBD2
J gene: TRBJ2-1
clone size: -
V gene: TRBV28
CDR3 DNA: TGTGCCAGCAGTTTATGGGGGACTAGCGGGAGCAATGAGCAGTTCTTC
CDR3 protein: CASSLWGTSGSNEQFF

D gene: TRBD2
J gene: TRBJ2-1
clone size: -
V gene: TRBV7-2
CDR3 DNA: TGTGCCAGCAGCTTTGAAGCGGGGGGGCGCAATGAGCAGTTCTTC
CDR3 protein: CASSFEAGGRNEQFF

D gene: -
J gene: TRBJ1-4
clone size: -
V gene: TRBV29-1
CDR3 DNA: TGCAGCGTTGAAGAGCCGACGGGGGATAATGAAAAACTGTTTTTT
CDR3 protein: CSVEEPTGDNEKLFF

D gene: TRBD2
J gene: TRBJ2-1
clone size: -
V gene: TRBV9
CDR3 DNA: TGTGCCAGCAGCGTAGGGCCCGGGAGGGGATCCTACAATGAGCAGTTCTTC
CDR3 protein: CASSVGPGRGSYNEQFF

D gene: -
J gene: TRBJ2-2
clone size: few
V gene: TRBV12-3/TRBV12-4
CDR3 DNA: TGTGCCAGCAGTTTAATGATCTCAGGGGTCGCCGGGGAGCTGTTTTTT
CDR3 protein: CASSLMISGVAGELFF

D gene: TRBD1
J gene: TRBJ1-1
clone size: -
V gene: TRBV29-1
CDR3 DNA: TGCAGCGTTGTCCAGGGACAGGGGGAAGTTGAAGCTTTCTTT
CDR3 protein: CSVVQGQGEVEAFF

D gene: -
J gene: TRBJ2-3
clone size: few
V gene: TRBV7-2
CDR3 DNA: TGTGCCAGCAGGGGCCGGGGGCGCACAGATACGCAGTATTTT
CDR3 protein: CASRGRGRTDTQYF

D gene: -
J gene: TRBJ2-1
clone size: -
V gene: TRBV11-1
CDR3 DNA: TGTGCCAGCAGCCATTCGACAGGCATCCCTGGGGGTGGGCAGTTCTTC
CDR3 protein: CASSHSTGIPGGGQFF

D gene: -
J gene: TRBJ2-1
clone size: -
V gene: TRBV7-3
CDR3 DNA: TGTGCCAGCAGCTTCTCTACAGCTATGAATGAGCAGTTCTTC
CDR3 protein: CASSFSTAMNEQFF